The present TCR beta chain was sequenced within a study of shared clonotypes between healthy human individuals. Findings and caveats of the study: Shared across a few donors were roughly 4.8% of the naive CD4 clonotypes.

The length of the CDR3 is 15 residues. Germline loops: CDR1 SNHLY, CDR2 FYNNEI. Deletions cut 3 bases from V and 2 bases from J, with 12 bases between. CD8 cells regarded as naive lacked CD45RO, were positively chosen for CCR7, and omitted terminally differentiated effector memory CD45RA+ cells. Methods used by the authors: Filtering was not the same, since immunoSEQ gave junction-only sequences without quality scores. TCRdb's table, derived via immunoSEQ multiplex PCR, lists solely in-frame clones and lacks some. Clonal size and the V and J genes are those of that table, whereas D and trimming came from the DNA. The sample lists around 700,000 clones, 92% occurring once. As to this clone: What it binds is not known.

The clonotype comes from a man younger than 45 in good health. The V and J genes are TRBV2 and TRBJ2-3; D may be TRBD1 (6 bases). Sequenced input: naive CD8+ T cells sorted from blood. The CDR3 nucleotides read TGTGCCAGCAGTGACTGGGGGCGACACACAGATACGCAGTATTTT. It translates to CASSDWGRHTDTQYF.